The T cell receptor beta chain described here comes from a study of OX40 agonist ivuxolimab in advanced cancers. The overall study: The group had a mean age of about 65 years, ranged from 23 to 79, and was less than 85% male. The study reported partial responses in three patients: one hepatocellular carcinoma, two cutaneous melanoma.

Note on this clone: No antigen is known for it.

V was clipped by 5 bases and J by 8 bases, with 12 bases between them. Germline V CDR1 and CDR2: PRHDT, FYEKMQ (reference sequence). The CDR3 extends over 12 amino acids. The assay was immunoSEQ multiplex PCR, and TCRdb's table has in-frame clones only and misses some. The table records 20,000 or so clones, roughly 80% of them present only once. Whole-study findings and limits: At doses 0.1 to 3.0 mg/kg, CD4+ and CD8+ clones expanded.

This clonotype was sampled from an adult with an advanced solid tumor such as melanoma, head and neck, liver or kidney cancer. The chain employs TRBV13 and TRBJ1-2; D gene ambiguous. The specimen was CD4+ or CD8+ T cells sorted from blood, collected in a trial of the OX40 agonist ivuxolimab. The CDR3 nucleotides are TGTGCCAGCAGCCCCCCCTTGGAAGGCTACACCTTC. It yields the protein CASSPPLEGYTF.